This entry lists 10 T cell receptor beta chains sequenced from one sample in a study of Graves' ophthalmopathy and Graves' hyperthyroidism. RNA served as the template for amplifying TCR beta CDR3 regions. Second-round multiplex PCR came after first-round RT-PCR with HTBI primers. MiXCR, applied by TCRdb to the multiplex PCR reads, yields one record per CDR3 protein. This table holds 500,000 to 700,000 distinct CDR3 sequences, about 20% found once. Sequencing was done on a sample of peripheral blood. These TCRs come from a woman between 18 and 29 years old with stable Graves' hyperthyroidism. Some clones in this sample may be carry-over from other donors' samples.

This clonotype has a handful of counts. This sequence joins TRBV20-1 and TRBJ2-2, with 10 bases aligning to TRBD1. The trim removed 6 bases at V and 4 bases at J, leaving 8 bases unmatched. CDR3 length equals 15 residues. Germline V gives CDR1 DFQATT, CDR2 SNEGSKA (reference sequence). The CDR3 sequence is CSAIRDRGFTGELFF. CDR3 nucleotide sequence: TGCAGTGCAATCCGGGACAGGGGCTTCACCGGGGAGCTGTTTTTT.

The table lists this clonotype with many counts. The V gene is TRBV20-1, the J gene TRBJ1-6; 8 bases fit TRBD1. Trimming at V came to 4 bases and at J to 4 bases, leaving 6 bases not matched to a gene. Germline-derived CDR1 and CDR2 are DFQATT and SNEGSKA (reference sequence). The CDR3 is made up of 15 amino acids. The CDR3 DNA reads as TGCAGTGCTAAAAAGACAGGGGTTTATAATTCACCCCTCCACTTT. Its protein is CSAKKTGVYNSPLHF.

This clonotype was counted many times. CDR3 in amino acids: CASQLLQTRLNTEAFF. The CDR3 bases are TGTGCCAGTCAGTTGCTACAGACCCGCTTGAACACTGAAGCTTTCTTT. The rearrangement links TRBV6-4 to TRBJ1-1; D gene ambiguous. Germline lookup yields CDR1 MRHNA and CDR2 SNTAGT. V lost 9 bases, J lost 0 bases, and 20 bases lay in between. The CDR3 is made up of 16 amino acids.

This chain links TRBV12-5 with TRBJ2-5, with D tentatively TRBD2 (7 bases). V lost 7 bases to trimming and J lost 5 bases, with 32 bases between them. There are 19 residues in the CDR3. The germline gives CDR1 LGHNT, CDR2 FRNRAP. Here the CDR3 reads CASAFRPRGGATPRETQYF. CDR3 nucleotides: TGTGCTAGTGCCTTCCGCCCGAGGGGGGGGGCGACCCCAAGGGAGACCCAGTACTTC.

The chain joins TRBV6-1 to TRBJ2-5; no definite D call. This CDR3 contains 16 residues. V lost 7 bases and J lost 5, with 23 bases in between. Germline V gives CDR1 MNHNS, CDR2 SASEGT. CDR3 bases: TGTGCCAGCACCCTTTTCAGAGGCCCGACCAGGGAGACCCAGTACTTC. Its protein product is CASTLFRGPTRETQYF.

This clonotype was seen many times. The chain links TRBV6-1 to TRBJ1-1; D is possibly TRBD1 (6 bases). Germline V gene data show CDR1 as MNHNS and CDR2 as SASEGT. Trimming removed 0 bases from V and 12 bases from J, with 14 bases in between. The CDR3 has 13 amino acids. CDR3 in DNA: TGTGCCAGCAGTGAAGCGCCGGACAGTTTAACTTTCTTT. Protein: CASSEAPDSLTFF.

This clonotype was found many times. The CDR3 loop reads CASSSQGINQPQHF. CDR3 DNA: TGTGCCAGCAGCTCACAGGGGATTAATCAGCCCCAGCATTTT. The V and J genes are TRBV7-9 and TRBJ1-5; 7 nucleotides agree with TRBD1. CDR1 SEHNR and CDR2 FQNEAQ come from the germline V gene (reference sequence). With 4 bases clipped from V and 4 bases from J, the junction kept 4 bases outside the gene matches. This CDR3 contains 14 residues. Full variable domain (outside the CDR3, taken from reference TRBV7-9 and TRBJ1-5): DTGVSQNPRHKITKRGQNVTFRCDPISEHNRLYWYRQTLGQGPEFLTYFQNEAQLEKSRLLSDRFSAERPKGSFSTLEIQRTEQGDSAMYLCASSSQGINQPQHFGDGTRLSIL.

This clonotype has a single count. The CDR3 spells CASSASPGGLNQPQHF. CDR3 bases: TGTGCCAGCAGCGCCTCTCCGGGGGGCTTGAATCAGCCCCAGCATTTT. The chain has TRBV11-2 and TRBJ1-5, with D perhaps matching TRBD1 (6 bases). From germline, CDR1 is SGHAT and CDR2 FQNNGV. The CDR3 has 16 residues. V was shortened by 5 bases and J by 4 bases, with 18 bases between the two germline ends.

This clonotype was found many times. The chain has TRBV2 and TRBJ1-1, with D possibly TRBD1 on 5 matching bases. The V gene's germline CDR1 is SNHLY and CDR2 FYNNEI. V was cut by 2 bases and J by 6 bases, with 16 bases left in between. The CDR3 spans 15 residues. The CDR3 nucleotides read TGTGCCAGCAGTGAATATGGCGCAGGGCGGGCTGAAGCTTTCTTT. Translating it yields CASSEYGAGRAEAFF.

V gene TRBV13 combines with J gene TRBJ2-6; 7 bases are shared with TRBD1. The CDR3 spans 16 residues. CDR1 PRHDT and CDR2 FYEKMQ come from the germline V gene (reference sequence). The trim removed 6 bases at V and 0 bases at J, leaving 5 bases unmatched. CDR3 bases: TGTGCCAGCAGTTCCCGGGACAGCTCTGGGGCCAACGTCCTGACTTTC. This gives the protein CASSSRDSSGANVLTF.